In its sample, the clone carrying this T cell receptor (delta chain) was seen many times. TCRdb assigns this DNA the protein of a much larger clone, which departs from its translation at residue 6; this likely reflects a read error, and the protein shown comes from translating the DNA. These data belong to a study of gamma-delta chains in newborns, infants, children. The overall study: Microbial exposure reportedly drives polyclonal innate γδ T cell expansion after birth.

CDR3 size: 13 residues. The germline V and J ends were trimmed by 4 bases and 3 bases, with 11 bases remaining between them. From germline, CDR1 is GEAIGNYY and CDR2 EKD. TCRdb re-processed the reads using CATT. This repertoire shows over 1,500 delta-chain clones, 1.1% found once; its top ten account for roughly 41%. This receptor was taken from a child who was a newborn, infant or young child, either healthy, febrile or measles-vaccinated (not recorded which). Sequenced material: blood. The V call is TRDV2, the J call TRDJ1, with D unclear. CDR3 protein: CACDRSGSDKLIF. CDR3 nucleotide sequence: TGTGCCTGTGATCGATCAGGCTCCGATAAACTCATCTTT.